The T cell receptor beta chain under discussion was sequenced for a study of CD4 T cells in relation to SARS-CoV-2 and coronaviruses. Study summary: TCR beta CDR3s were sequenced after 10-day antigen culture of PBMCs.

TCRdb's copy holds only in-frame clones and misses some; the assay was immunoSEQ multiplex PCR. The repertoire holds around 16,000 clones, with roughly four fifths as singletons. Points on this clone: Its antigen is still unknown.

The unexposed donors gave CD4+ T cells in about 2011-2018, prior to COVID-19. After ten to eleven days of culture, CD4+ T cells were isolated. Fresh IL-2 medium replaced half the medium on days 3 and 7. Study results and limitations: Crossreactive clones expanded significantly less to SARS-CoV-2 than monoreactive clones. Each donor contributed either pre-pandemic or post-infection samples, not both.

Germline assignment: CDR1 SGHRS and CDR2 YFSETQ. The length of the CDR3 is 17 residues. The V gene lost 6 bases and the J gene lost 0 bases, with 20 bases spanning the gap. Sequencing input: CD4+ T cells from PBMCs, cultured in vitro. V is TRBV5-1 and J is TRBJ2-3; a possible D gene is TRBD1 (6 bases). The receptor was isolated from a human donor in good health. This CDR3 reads CASISGETGFSTDTQYF. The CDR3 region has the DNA TGCGCCAGCATCTCCGGAGAGACAGGCTTTAGCACAGATACGCAGTATTTT.